Shown below are 32 T cell receptor beta chains from a single sample sequenced in a study of blood T cell repertoires in COVID-19. Using immunoSEQ multiplex PCR, the repertoire was profiled, and TCRdb retains in-frame clones only, with some absent. The data hold 100,000 to 150,000 clones, with roughly four fifths observed a single time. The sample was PBMCs or T cells enriched from blood (not recorded which). These receptors originate from a man aged 35-49 years with acute COVID-19.

The chain couples TRBV9 to TRBJ2-2; D is perhaps TRBD1 (6 bases). This CDR3 is built from 16 residues. Germline-derived CDR1 and CDR2 are SGDLS and YYNGEE. V lost 3 bases and J lost 1, with 13 bases in between. CDR3 nucleotides: TGTGCCAGCAGCGGTCGGGACACAGGGAACACCGGGGAGCTGTTTTTT. Protein product: CASSGRDTGNTGELFF.

CDR3 residues: CASSYQGQGLETQYF. The CDR3 bases are TGTGCCAGCAGTTACCAAGGACAGGGGCTGGAGACCCAGTACTTC. This sequence joins TRBV6-6 and TRBJ2-5; 9 bases align to TRBD1. Germline trimming cut 2 bases from V and 5 bases from J; bases unmatched to any gene: 6. CDR1 and CDR2 from the germline V gene are MNHNY and SVGAGI (reference sequence). This CDR3 spans 15 amino acids.

The chain links TRBV27 to TRBJ2-7; D may be TRBD2 (5 bases). The length of the CDR3 is 15 residues. The V gene's germline CDR1 is MNHEY and CDR2 SMNVEV (reference sequence). Trimming took 6 bases from V and 2 from J, leaving 17 bases between them. The CDR3 reads CASRTLEVAPYEQYF. CDR3 in DNA: TGTGCCAGCAGGACCCTGGAGGTAGCGCCCTACGAGCAGTACTTC.

This chain connects TRBV7-8 to TRBJ1-3; 8 bases are shared with TRBD1. The V segment lost 4 bases and the J segment 2 bases; nucleotides outside the gene matches: 13. The CDR3 is made up of 18 amino acids. The germline V gene has CDR1 SGHVS and CDR2 FQNEAQ. CDR3 in DNA: TGTGCCAGCAGCTCCTACAGGACAGGGTTAGGCCCTGGAAACACCATATATTTT. Translating gives CASSSYRTGLGPGNTIYF. The full variable domain, with the rest looked up from reference TRBV7-8 and TRBJ1-3, is GAGVSQSPRYKVAKRGQDVALRCDPISGHVSLFWYQQALGQGPEFLTYFQNEAQLDKSGLPSDRFFAERPEGSVSTLKIQRTQQEDSAVYLCASSSYRTGLGPGNTIYFGEGSWLTVV.

The J gene is TRBJ2-7, the V gene TRBV28, with TRBD1 identical over 8 bases. The germline CDR1 and CDR2 sequences are MDHEN and SYDVKM. V was pared by 5 bases and J by 0 bases, with 6 bases of the junction left unmatched. The CDR3 loop spans 15 amino acids. CDR3 amino acids: CASSVDRGFSYEQYF. The CDR3 DNA reads TGTGCCAGCAGTGTCGACAGGGGCTTCTCCTACGAGCAGTACTTC.

V usage is TRBV7-2 and J usage is TRBJ1-1; a weak D match, TRBD1 (6 bases). Germline CDR1 reads SGHTA; CDR2 reads FQGNSA. This CDR3 spans 14 amino acids. V dropped 5 bases and J dropped 2 bases, with 12 bases sitting between them. DNA of the CDR3: TGTGCCAGCAGCCCGGGACATCAAAACACTGAAGCTTTCTTT. Its protein product is CASSPGHQNTEAFF.

This clone has a single count. The genes are TRBV3-1 (or the pseudogene TRBV3-2) and TRBJ2-6; D is uncertain. The CDR3 loop spans 16 amino acids. The V gene's germline CDR1 is LGHDT and CDR2 YNNKEL (reference sequence). V gave up 3 bases and J gave up 0 bases, with 9 bases separating them. The CDR3 sequence: CASSQPGYSGANVLTF. The CDR3 nucleotides are TGTGCCAGCAGCCAGCCAGGCTACTCTGGGGCCAACGTCCTGACTTTC.

V and J are TRBV19 and TRBJ2-7; TRBD1 matches 10 bases. This CDR3 contains 13 residues. J lost 5 bases, V lost 9 bases, and 7 bases had no gene match. Germline CDR1 is LNHDA and CDR2 is SQIVND (reference sequence). As DNA, the CDR3 is TGTGCCAGGGGGGGACAGGGGAGTCACGAGCAGTACTTC. It is translated as CARGGQGSHEQYF.

The chain is built from TRBV6-6 and TRBJ2-3; the D is unclear. V was clipped by 8 bases and J by 0 bases, with 9 bases between them. Germline V gene lookup returns CDR1 MNHNY and CDR2 SVGAGI (reference sequence). The CDR3 totals 13 residues. The CDR3 reads CASGSVSTDTQYF. CDR3 coding DNA: TGTGCCAGCGGTTCGGTGAGCACAGATACGCAGTATTTT.

The rearrangement joins TRBV27 to TRBJ2-1; 7 bases match TRBD1. In germline, CDR1 is MNHEY, CDR2 SMNVEV (reference sequence). The ends lost 6 bases at V and 8 bases at J; junction bases unmatched: 4. The CDR3 covers 12 residues. CDR3: CASRPGGDEQFF. For the CDR3, the DNA is TGTGCCAGCAGGCCAGGGGGAGATGAGCAGTTCTTC.

The J gene is TRBJ1-1, the V gene TRBV7-6; 10 nucleotides align to TRBD1. V dropped 1 base and J dropped 3; count of bases not matched to a gene: 2. From germline, CDR1 is SGHVS and CDR2 FNYEAQ. This CDR3 contains 15 residues. The CDR3: CASSLGTGGDTEAFF. The CDR3, as DNA: TGTGCCAGCAGCTTAGGGACAGGGGGAGACACTGAAGCTTTCTTT.

This clone was observed a few times. The V and J genes are TRBV3-1 (or the pseudogene TRBV3-2) and TRBJ1-2; 7 bases align to TRBD1. V gave up 6 bases and J gave up 4 bases; unmatched junction bases: 5. The CDR3 is 13 residues long. Germline V CDR1 and CDR2: LGHDT, YNNKEL (reference sequence). The CDR3 nucleotides read TGTGCCAGCAGTCTCAGGGGGTCCTATGGCTACACCTTC. Translated: CASSLRGSYGYTF.

The CDR3 protein is CASSPQNRAYSNQPQHF. DNA of the CDR3: TGTGCCAGCAGTCCGCAGAACAGGGCGTATAGCAATCAGCCCCAGCATTTT. The rearrangement links TRBV6-6 to TRBJ1-5, with D perhaps matching TRBD1 (6 bases). This CDR3 contains 17 residues. CDR1 and CDR2 (germline): MNHNY, SVGAGI (reference sequence). Trimming removed 5 bases at V and 0 bases at J, with 17 bases between.

The CDR3 reads CASSLQGGRNSPLHF. The CDR3 nucleotides are TGTGCCAGCAGCTTACAGGGGGGCCGTAATTCACCCCTCCACTTT. The chain combines TRBV7-3 with TRBJ1-6, with TRBD1 identical over 7 bases. The J segment lost 6 bases and the V segment lost 2 bases, leaving 4 bases of the junction unmatched. The CDR3 runs to 15 residues. The germline CDR1 and CDR2 sequences are SGHTA and FQGTGA.

The chain couples TRBV9 to TRBJ2-2; D ambiguous. Germline V gene data show CDR1 as SGDLS and CDR2 as YYNGEE. The CDR3 runs 13 residues. Trimming cost V 0 bases and J 7 bases, with 7 bases left between them. The CDR3 DNA is TGTGCCAGCAGCGTAGGAGGAGTCGGGGAGCTGTTTTTT. Encoded protein: CASSVGGVGELFF.

The rearrangement uses TRBV3-1 (or the pseudogene TRBV3-2) and TRBJ2-1, with D unclear. Germline V CDR1 and CDR2: LGHDT, YNNKEL (reference sequence). The CDR3 loop spans 13 amino acids. V was clipped by 2 bases and J by 7 bases, with 9 bases between them. CDR3 nucleotides: TGTGCCAGCAGCCAATCATACATGAATGAGCAGTTCTTC. This codes for CASSQSYMNEQFF.

The chain combines TRBV2 with TRBJ1-1; 11 nucleotides agree with TRBD1. From germline, CDR1 is SNHLY and CDR2 FYNNEI. After removal of 6 bases from V and 10 bases from J, the junction contained 7 bases not matched to a gene. The length of the CDR3 is 13 residues. CDR3 sequence reads: CASSLGQGVRAFF. The CDR3 nucleotides read TGTGCCAGCAGCTTGGGACAGGGGGTAAGAGCTTTCTTT.

The chain recombines TRBV29-1 with TRBJ2-2; 10 bases align to TRBD2. The CDR3 sequence is 14 residues long. Germline V gene data show CDR1 as SQVTM and CDR2 as ANQGSEA. The V segment lost 6 bases and the J segment 5 bases; nucleotides outside the gene matches: 6. Written as DNA, the CDR3 is TGCAGCGTCGTACCACTAGCGGGGACCGGGGAGCTGTTTTTT. Protein sequence: CSVVPLAGTGELFF.

This chain joins TRBV5-4 and TRBJ2-3; D gene unclear. Germline V gives CDR1 SGHNT, CDR2 YYREEE (reference sequence). V was shortened by 0 bases and J by 0 bases, with 2 bases between the two germline ends. This CDR3 comprises 13 residues. In nucleotides, the CDR3 is TGTGCCAGCAGCTTGGCTAGCACAGATACGCAGTATTTT. Protein: CASSLASTDTQYF.

The rearrangement links TRBV18 to TRBJ2-2; no firm D call. This CDR3 is 17 amino acids long. Germline V gene data show CDR1 as KGHSH and CDR2 as LQKENI. V lost 2 bases and J 0 bases, leaving 13 bases between the germline ends. The DNA of the CDR3 is TGTGCCAGCTCACCATTTAGGCGGCCCACGAACACCGGGGAGCTGTTTTTT. Protein sequence: CASSPFRRPTNTGELFF. The full variable domain, in which reference TRBV18 and TRBJ2-2 provide the parts outside the CDR3, is NAGVMQNPRHLVRRRGQEARLRCSPMKGHSHVYWYRQLPEEGLKFMVYLQKENIIDESGMPKERFSAEFPKEGPSILRIQQVVRGDSAAYFCASSPFRRPTNTGELFFGEGSRLTVL.

The rearrangement links TRBV3-1 (or the pseudogene TRBV3-2) to TRBJ2-2; D uncertain. The CDR3 contains 12 residues. V was cut by 7 bases and J by 4 bases, with 7 bases left in between. Germline V lookup: CDR1 LGHDT, CDR2 YNNKEL (reference sequence). CDR3 bases: TGTGCCAGCACCTCTAGCACCGGGGAGCTGTTTTTT. It codes for CASTSSTGELFF.

This clone showed up just a few times. The genes are TRBV7-2 and TRBJ2-1, with D uncertain. The CDR3 is 14 residues long. Germline CDR1 and CDR2: SGHTA and FQGNSA. Between the trimmed V and J ends, which lost 2 bases and 7 bases, there was a span of 12 bases. The chain's CDR3 is CASSLTHRANEQFF. The DNA for the CDR3 is TGTGCCAGCAGCTTAACTCATAGAGCGAATGAGCAGTTCTTC.

V is TRBV12-3 or TRBV12-4 and J is TRBJ1-2; no definite D call. V was cut by 3 bases and J by 9 bases, with 11 bases left in between. The CDR3 is 12 residues long. This chain's CDR3 is CASSFGGNSYTF. In DNA, the CDR3 is TGTGCCAGCAGTTTCGGAGGAAATAGCTACACCTTC.

This CDR3 is CASSYLRGQPQHF. In DNA form, the CDR3 reads TGTGCCAGCAGTTACCTCAGGGGTCAGCCCCAGCATTTT. The V and J genes are TRBV6-5 and TRBJ1-5; a weak D match, TRBD1 (6 bases). The V gene lost 2 bases and the J gene lost 6 bases, with 8 bases spanning the gap. Germline loops: CDR1 MNHEY, CDR2 SVGAGI. The CDR3 is 13 amino acids.

The count of this clone is one. In DNA form, the CDR3 reads TGTGCCAGCAGTGGGGGACAGGGAGGGGCTCAGCCCCAGCATTTT. Translating gives CASSGGQGGAQPQHF. The chain employs TRBV2 and TRBJ1-5, with 9 bases matching TRBD1. Per germline, CDR1 SNHLY and CDR2 FYNNEI. This CDR3 is built from 15 residues. V dropped 4 bases and J dropped 6; count of bases not matched to a gene: 7.

The gene calls are TRBV3-1 (or the pseudogene TRBV3-2) and TRBJ1-1; tentatively, D is TRBD1 (6 bases). The CDR3 loop spans 17 amino acids. Per germline, CDR1 LGHDT and CDR2 YNNKEL (reference sequence). V lost 4 bases and J 3 bases, leaving 21 bases between the germline ends. The CDR3 DNA reads TGTGCCAGCAGCCCGACGGGACAAAACTATGGGGACACTGAAGCTTTCTTT. Its translation is CASSPTGQNYGDTEAFF.

CDR3 bases: TGTGCTAGTGGGGAATCTACAGGGAATGAGCAGTTCTTC. Its protein product is CASGESTGNEQFF. V usage is TRBV12-5 and J usage is TRBJ2-1, with D possibly matching TRBD1 (6 bases). From germline, CDR1 is LGHNT and CDR2 FRNRAP. The CDR3 length is 13 residues. V lost 6 bases and J 7 bases, leaving 13 bases between the germline ends.

This clone was seen only a few times. V is TRBV11-2 and J is TRBJ1-2, with D unresolved. Germline V lookup: CDR1 SGHAT, CDR2 FQNNGV. This CDR3 is 14 amino acids long. V was clipped by 1 base and J by 3 bases, with 9 bases between them. This chain's CDR3 is CASSLGFQDYGYTF. CDR3 nucleotides: TGTGCCAGCAGCTTAGGGTTCCAGGACTATGGCTACACCTTC.

The chain joins TRBV5-1 to TRBJ1-1; 12 bases match TRBD1. The CDR3 sequence is 14 residues long. V was clipped by 4 bases and J by 8 bases; unmatched bases: 6. Germline lookup yields CDR1 SGHRS and CDR2 YFSETQ. The CDR3 DNA reads as TGCGCCAGCAGCCCGGGACAGGGGGCCCTAGAAGCTTTCTTT. Translated, it gives CASSPGQGALEAFF.

This chain joins TRBV10-3 and TRBJ2-2, with 7 bases lining up with TRBD1. Germline CDR1 and CDR2: ENHRY and SYGVKD. V was clipped by 6 bases and J by 5 bases; unmatched bases: 3. This CDR3 has 13 amino acids. Here the CDR3 reads CAIRQGETGELFF. The DNA for the CDR3 is TGTGCCATCAGGCAGGGGGAAACCGGGGAGCTGTTTTTT.

This sequence joins TRBV27 and TRBJ1-2, with 7 bases identical to TRBD1. Trimming took 6 bases from V and 6 from J; bases not matched to a gene: 10. Germline CDR1 and CDR2: MNHEY and SMNVEV (reference sequence). The CDR3 is made up of 14 amino acids. Here the CDR3 DNA reads TGTGCCAGCAGGTTGTCAGGAGGGGGCCATGGCTACACCTTC. Translation: CASRLSGGGHGYTF.

J is TRBJ1-1 and V is TRBV10-3; no reliable D call. Germline loops: CDR1 ENHRY, CDR2 SYGVKD. There are 13 residues in the CDR3. V was trimmed by 4 bases and J by 1 base, leaving 7 bases between them. This CDR3 reads CAISGGGNTEAFF. In DNA, the CDR3 is TGTGCCATCAGTGGGGGAGGGAACACTGAAGCTTTCTTT.